The present entry profiles one T cell receptor beta chain with its context. The data stem from a study of CD8+ T cells in alopecia areata. In each case, RNA was isolated and then reverse transcribed into cDNA as the sequencing template. Data came from immunoSEQ multiplex PCR; TCRdb stores just in-frame clones and leaves some out. The sample records under 150,000 clones, 80% to 90% being singletons. CDR1 and CDR2 from the germline V gene are SGHTA and FQGNSA. J was trimmed by 5 bases and V by 5 bases; bases with no gene match: 10. This CDR3 spans 15 amino acids. Treatment of the sample: oral pan-JAK inhibitor, 5-10 mg twice daily.

The sequencing here drew on CD8+ T cells sorted from blood, taken at week 4, from a patient treated with tofacitinib. J is TRBJ2-3 and V is TRBV7-2, with 7 nucleotides matching TRBD2. The sequence came from a human donor with alopecia areata. CDR3 in amino acids: CASSRWAGELDTQYF. CDR3 sequence (DNA): TGTGCCAGCAGCCGCTGGGCGGGGGAGTTAGATACGCAGTATTTT.